These 23 T cell receptor beta chains came from one sample sequenced in a study of CD8 T cells in ankylosing spondylitis. TCRdb analysed the 5' RACE reads with MiXCR anew, one entry per CDR3 protein. The data contain 50,000 to 65,000 distinct CDR3 sequences, 6% to 7.5% of them singletons. The sequenced sample consisted of blood, either unsorted or a sorted T cell fraction (not recorded which). The origin of the receptors is a female donor with ankylosing spondylitis or in good health (not recorded which).

This clonotype occurred many times. The J gene is TRBJ1-5, the V gene TRBV20-1; 9 nucleotides match TRBD1. CDR1 is DFQATT, CDR2 SNEGSKA, per germline (reference sequence). This CDR3 has 15 residues. V dropped 5 bases and J dropped 4; count of bases not matched to a gene: 9. CDR3 coding DNA: TGCAGTGCTGTCCCCGGACAGGGGAGAAATCAGCCCCAGCATTTT. This translates into CSAVPGQGRNQPQHF.

This clonotype was picked up many times. The rearrangement joins TRBV2 to TRBJ2-3; D perhaps matches TRBD2 (5 bases). The CDR3 contains 14 residues. Trimming pared 3 bases from V and 5 bases from J, leaving 12 bases between. Germline CDR1 and CDR2: SNHLY and FYNNEI. The CDR3 loop is CASSDGARVDTQYF. The CDR3, as DNA: TGTGCCAGCAGTGACGGAGCGCGGGTAGATACGCAGTATTTT.

In this sample, this clonotype turned up a few times. This rearrangement joins TRBV7-2 to TRBJ1-5; D not certain. Germline V gives CDR1 SGHTA, CDR2 FQGNSA. V lost 3 bases to trimming and J lost 6 bases, with 9 bases between them. This CDR3 has 13 residues. The CDR3, as DNA: TGTGCCAGCAGCTTCCAGGAGTTTCAGCCCCAGCATTTT. Translated, it gives CASSFQEFQPQHF.

This clonotype occurred many times. The chain carries TRBV5-1 and TRBJ1-1, with D possibly TRBD1 on 5 matching bases. Germline V gives CDR1 SGHRS, CDR2 YFSETQ. CDR3 length: 13 amino acids. Trimming removed 4 bases from V and 2 bases from J, with 9 bases in between. The CDR3, as DNA: TGCGCCAGCAGCCGCGGGGGAAACACTGAAGCTTTCTTT. This gives the protein CASSRGGNTEAFF. Using reference TRBV5-1 and TRBJ1-1 for the parts outside the CDR3, the full variable domain is KAGVTQTPRYLIKTRGQQVTLSCSPISGHRSVSWYQQTPGQGLQFLFEYFSETQRNKGNFPGRFSGRQFSNSRSEMNVSTLELGDSALYLCASSRGGNTEAFFGQGTRLTVV.

Comments on this clonotype: Since a much larger clone is just one base distant, this may be a read error. CDR3 in amino acids: CASQGGGHEQFF. The CDR3 region has the DNA TGTGCCAGCCAGGGCGGGGGGCATGAGCAGTTCTTC. The rearrangement uses TRBV28 and TRBJ2-1, with TRBD2 identical over 8 bases. CDR1 is MDHEN, CDR2 SYDVKM, per germline. Unmatched junction bases numbered 5, after V lost 8 bases and J lost 8 bases. The CDR3 runs to 12 residues.

The V call is TRBV3-1, the J call TRBJ1-6, with unresolved D. Per germline, CDR1 LGHDT and CDR2 YNNKEL (reference sequence). This CDR3 contains 12 residues. V gave up 1 base and J gave up 19 bases, with 14 bases separating them. The CDR3: CASSQVSAVQHF. CDR3 sequence (DNA): TGTGCCAGCAGCCAAGTTTCGGCAGTCCAGCACTTT.

This clonotype was observed a few times. In DNA, the CDR3 is TGTGCCACTGCATATAGCGGGCCATACAATGAGCAGTTCTTC. This sequence encodes CATAYSGPYNEQFF. J is TRBJ2-1 and V is TRBV15; 7 nucleotides align to TRBD2. The CDR3 totals 14 residues. V lost 9 bases and J lost 4; bases outside the gene matches: 9. The germline gives CDR1 LNHNV, CDR2 YYDKDF (reference sequence).

This clonotype was seen only a few times. The rearrangement uses TRBV7-9 and TRBJ1-4; D possibly corresponds to TRBD1 (5 bases). Germline CDR1 and CDR2: SEHNR and FQNEAQ (reference sequence). The CDR3 contains 13 residues. The V gene lost 5 bases and the J gene lost 5 bases, with 9 bases spanning the gap. The CDR3, as DNA: TGTGCCAGCAGCCCGGGGGGGAATGAAAAACTGTTTTTT. Amino acid sequence: CASSPGGNEKLFF.

This clonotype appeared many times. CDR3 amino acids: CASSLDRTSNQPQHF. In nucleotides, the CDR3 is TGTGCCAGCAGCTTGGACAGGACTAGCAATCAGCCCCAGCATTTT. The chain employs TRBV5-5 and TRBJ1-5; tentatively, D is TRBD1 (5 bases). The CDR3 totals 15 residues. Trimming pared 0 bases from V and 0 bases from J, leaving 7 bases between. From germline, CDR1 is SGHKS and CDR2 YYEKEE (reference sequence).

This clonotype was seen repeatedly, ten times or more. The rearrangement links TRBV7-2 to TRBJ2-2, with a possible D match to TRBD2 (6 bases). This CDR3 has 14 amino acids. V gave up 5 bases and J gave up 3 bases, with 10 bases separating them. CDR1 and CDR2 from the germline V gene are SGHTA and FQGNSA. CDR3 region: CASSRGTDTGELFF. Here the CDR3 DNA reads TGTGCCAGCAGCCGGGGGACGGACACCGGGGAGCTGTTTTTT. Based on the CDR3 plus reference TRBV7-2 and TRBJ2-2, the full variable domain is GAGVSQSPSNKVTEKGKDVELRCDPISGHTALYWYRQSLGQGLEFLIYFQGNSAPDKSGLPSDRFSAERTGGSVSTLTIQRTQQEDSAVYLCASSRGTDTGELFFGEGSRLTVL.

The chain carries TRBV20-1 and TRBJ2-2; 7 bases are shared with TRBD2. This CDR3 has 13 residues. V gave up 6 bases and J gave up 0 bases; unmatched junction bases: 1. Looked up from germline, CDR1 is DFQATT and CDR2 is SNEGSKA (reference sequence). In DNA form, the CDR3 reads TGCAGTGCCGGGGGGTCGAACACCGGGGAGCTGTTTTTT. Translation gives CSAGGSNTGELFF.

This clonotype showed up many times. This chain joins TRBV29-1 and TRBJ2-3, with D hard to call. CDR1 and CDR2 from the germline V gene are SQVTM and ANQGSEA. With 6 bases removed from V and 0 bases from J, the gap between germline ends came to 10 bases. This CDR3 spans 13 amino acids. The CDR3, as DNA: TGCAGCGTCGTTGCTTCTAGCACAGATACGCAGTATTTT. Translated: CSVVASSTDTQYF.

In this sample, this clonotype turned up many times. The chain joins TRBV4-3 to TRBJ1-1, with D perhaps TRBD1 (6 bases). Germline loops: CDR1 LGHNA, CDR2 YSLEER. The CDR3 length is 17 residues. With 0 bases removed from V and 1 base from J, the gap between germline ends came to 15 bases. The CDR3 bases are TGCGCCAGCAGCCAAGACCCAGGGGATCCGAGGAACACTGAAGCTTTCTTT. Translation gives CASSQDPGDPRNTEAFF.

Ten or more counts support this clonotype. This rearrangement joins TRBV5-1 to TRBJ1-2, with 9 bases fitting TRBD1. Looked up from germline, CDR1 is SGHRS and CDR2 is YFSETQ. J was trimmed by 5 bases and V by 0 bases; bases with no gene match: 8. CDR3 size: 16 residues. CDR3 loop: CASSLETGGREYGYTF. Written as DNA, the CDR3 is TGCGCCAGCAGCTTGGAGACAGGGGGAAGGGAGTATGGCTACACCTTC.

In this sample, this clonotype turned up many times. V is TRBV5-1 and J is TRBJ1-1; perhaps TRBD1 as D (5 bases). The germline V gene has CDR1 SGHRS and CDR2 YFSETQ. Trimming took off 5 bases at V and 11 bases at J, with 25 bases between the two ends. The CDR3 has 15 residues. CDR3 sequence (DNA): TGCGCCAGCAGACCCGAACCCCAGGGACCGAGTCAGGCTTTCTTT. Protein: CASRPEPQGPSQAFF.

This clonotype has ten or more counts. This chain uses TRBV20-1 with TRBJ2-3; D may be TRBD1 or TRBD2 (6 bases each). CDR1 is DFQATT and CDR2 is SNEGSKA in the germline V gene (reference sequence). The V end lost 6 bases, the J end lost 7 bases, and 20 bases lay between the germline ends. The CDR3 is made up of 14 amino acids. The DNA for the CDR3 is TGCAGTGCCGAGGGGGACTCGGGGAGGAATACGCAGTATTTT. Its protein product is CSAEGDSGRNTQYF.

The chain uses TRBV7-2 and TRBJ1-5; D is uncertain. V was cut by 1 base and J by 4 bases, with 11 bases left in between. The germline V gene encodes CDR1 SGHTA and CDR2 FQGNSA. The CDR3 contains 15 residues. For the CDR3, the DNA is TGTGCCAGCAGCTTAGGTCCAGGCCTAAATCAGCCCCAGCATTTT. Its translation: CASSLGPGLNQPQHF.

This clonotype was counted at least ten times. The chain is built from TRBV27 and TRBJ2-7; 9 bases fit TRBD1. Germline trimming cut 4 bases from V and 1 base from J; bases unmatched to any gene: 14. The CDR3 consists of 18 residues. The germline V gene encodes CDR1 MNHEY and CDR2 SMNVEV (reference sequence). The DNA for the CDR3 is TGTGCCAGCAGTTCGACCAAACCCGGGACAGGGTATTCCTACGAGCAGTACTTC. Its protein product is CASSSTKPGTGYSYEQYF.

This sequence joins TRBV7-2 and TRBJ1-1; possible D gene TRBD1, 6 bases. In germline, CDR1 is SGHTA, CDR2 FQGNSA. V was trimmed by 5 bases and J by 1 base, leaving 17 bases between them. The CDR3 totals 16 residues. CDR3 in amino acids: CASSLLTGQRNTEAFF. The CDR3 nucleotides read TGTGCCAGCAGCCTACTAACAGGACAGAGGAACACTGAAGCTTTCTTT.

Many counts were recorded for this clonotype. V and J are TRBV7-8 and TRBJ2-7; TRBD1 matches at 8 bases. Trimming removed 5 bases from V and 4 bases from J; junction bases left unmatched: 7. This CDR3 contains 14 residues. Germline lookup yields CDR1 SGHVS and CDR2 FQNEAQ. The CDR3 DNA reads TGTGCCAGCAGCGAGGGACAGGCTCTTTACGAGCAGTACTTC. Translating it yields CASSEGQALYEQYF.

This clonotype has at least ten counts. The rearrangement links TRBV28 to TRBJ2-2; D is undetermined. The CDR3 is made up of 16 amino acids. V was pared by 4 bases and J by 1 base, with 13 bases between. Germline-derived CDR1 and CDR2 are MDHEN and SYDVKM. The CDR3 bases are TGTGCCAGCAGTTCCCGCCAATTAATGAACACCGGGGAGCTGTTTTTT. It is translated as CASSSRQLMNTGELFF.

This clonotype has at least ten counts. This chain uses TRBV20-1 with TRBJ2-1; 14 bases are shared with TRBD2. Trimming at V came to 5 bases and at J to 1 base, leaving 4 bases not matched to a gene. Germline CDR1 is DFQATT and CDR2 is SNEGSKA (reference sequence). The CDR3 has 16 amino acids. CDR3 loop: CSAPTSGGASYNEQFF. CDR3 bases: TGCAGTGCTCCGACTAGCGGGGGGGCATCCTACAATGAGCAGTTCTTC.

This chain links TRBV7-9 with TRBJ2-2; no firm D call. Deletions cut 2 bases from V and 1 base from J, with 5 bases between. The CDR3 extends over 14 amino acids. Germline loops: CDR1 SEHNR, CDR2 FQNEAQ (reference sequence). The CDR3 reads CASSLTRNTGELFF. In nucleotides, the CDR3 is TGTGCCAGCAGCTTAACCAGGAACACCGGGGAGCTGTTTTTT.